The text below deals with one T cell receptor beta chain. Its antigen remains undetermined. V loses 0 bases of germline sequence and J loses 4 bases, and the interval between the two ends is 19 bases. The germline V gene provides CDR1 MGHRA and CDR2 YSYEKL. CDR3 length: 17 amino acids, cysteine to phenylalanine. CDR3 DNA is the only sequence kept; it has 51 bases, read in frame from the first base. The record originates from a study of cytomegalovirus exposure and HLA in healthy donors (dated by TCRdb to 2016 to 2017). At the level of the whole study: An earlier analysis of several hundred of the donors reported 250 to 350 Gb of sequence data and more than 90 million unique TCR beta sequences from approximately 180 million T cells. Approximately 300 gigabases of sequencing data and 91 million or so unique TCR sequences made up an early release that covered under 750 HLA-typed donors. Among the roughly 400 genotyped donors, approximately 77% belonged to the genetic ancestry cluster associated with self-reported Caucasian donors. The study aimed to test whether signatures of past pathogen exposure could be identified by cataloging public T cell receptors. The study profiled the T cell repertoires of approximately 700 subjects by immunosequencing and related them to cytomegalovirus serostatus. Along with the approximately 670-subject first cohort, a separate validation cohort of over a hundred different subjects was used. To predict cytomegalovirus infection status, the study combined high-throughput TCR immunosequencing, statistical association of individual TCRs with disease status, and machine learning. A later analysis re-analyzed previously published TCR beta repertoires from approximately 700 donors and added high-resolution HLA genotyping to study TCR occurrence patterns. Rather than using new phenotypic data, the later analysis identified candidate immune exposures from TCR beta sequences and from how often those sequences occurred across donors. An earlier analysis of around 540 of the donors applied high-throughput TCR beta sequencing to assess whether each TCR beta V gene segment acted as functional or pseudogenic. Donor age, sex, ethnicity and CMV serostatus were collected together with the repertoire data. In a later genetic analysis, genome-wide SNP genotypes for about 60% of the 666 donors were used, and that subset was treated as a discovery cohort. All discovery cohort repertoires had been generated on a single sequencing platform. HLA typing covered class I and class II loci at four-digit resolution. The number of donors typed differed by locus, with about 629-630 for A, B, C, DRB1 and DQB1, over 500 for DQA1, under 610 for DPA1, and roughly 450 for DPB1. Roughly five DR-DQ haplotypes were handled as single units for association and clustering, since linkage in the cohort was strong. On average, 235,054 unique TCR beta nucleotide sequences were sequenced per donor among fewer than 500 genotyped donors of the cohort, with 15% to 20% of those sequences being non-productive.

Library method: the immunoSEQ multiplex PCR assay. For the multiplex PCR, a mixture combining 60 forward primers for TCR Vbeta segments and 13 reverse primers for TCR Jbeta segments was used. The CDR3 region of rearranged TCR beta genes was amplified from genomic DNA by a multiplex PCR assay. The amplified TCR beta libraries were sequenced on the Illumina HiSeq System as 87-base-pair reads. Concerning the study's data processing: A later analysis counted tens of millions of unique TCR beta chains across the 666 repertoires, and roughly 11 million of these chains were shared by at least two donors. To remove PCR and sequencing errors, raw reads were error-corrected and collapsed into unique sequences using a nearest-neighbor algorithm that merged closely related sequences. To assign V, D and J gene segments, CDR3 sequences were aligned to IMGT reference sequences. For a sequence to be retained, a match of at least six nucleotides was required to both a V gene segment and a J gene segment. A rearrangement was called productive if the CDR3 had no stop codons and remained in frame with V and J, and every other rearrangement was called non-productive. CDR3 was defined according to IMGT convention as the region running from the second conserved V-encoded cysteine to the conserved J-encoded phenylalanine. Sequences without an unambiguous match to a single V gene segment were excluded from the earlier analysis of several hundred of the donors. An earlier analysis of approximately 590 of the donors classified V segments as functional when productive rearrangements were above 56.7% and as segregating when the standard deviation between donors was above 5%. A statistical classification framework was built for diagnosing cytomegalovirus status from the catalog of TCR beta chain sequences. V and J gene assignment, in a later analysis, came from comparing TCR nucleotide sequences with IMGT/GENE-DB human TR gene sequences. In a later analysis, CDR3 sequences and most-parsimonious VDJ recombination scenarios were assigned using the TCRdist pipeline. In a later analysis, each TCR beta chain was defined by its CDR3 amino acid sequence together with its V-gene family, and reads lacking a unique V-gene family were excluded. In a later analysis, fewer than 650 highly shared, low-generation-probability nucleotide sequences were removed to address suspected cross-contamination and a sequencing artifact. In a later analysis, a clonal expansion index was calculated for each public chain from normalized within-repertoire ranks of inferred template counts. A later analysis computed generation probabilities with a VDJ recombination model fitted to out-of-frame rearrangements, and checked the results against IGoR. A later analysis scored TCR-TCR, TCR-HLA and TCR-CMV co-occurrence with hypergeometric tests, applying a repertoire-size bias correction to TCR pairs. To estimate false discovery rates, a later analysis permuted the HLA or CMV assignments 20 times. In a later analysis, co-occurring TCRs were grouped using DBSCAN, with TCRdist sequence similarity added in when clustering inside HLA-allele-positive subsets. Co-occurrence clustering excluded repertoires with fewer than 30,000 or more than 120,000 public chains, plus five with anomalous nucleotide sharing. TCRdb provides this immuneACCESS table in a form limited to in-frame rearrangements. Some clones are lacking; in checked studies, under half of them reflect an unresolved V gene, and why the rest are absent is not known. The V and J calls and clone size were taken over from that table, and D and trimming were inferred from the DNA. The sample has approximately 58,000 clones on record. The ten largest clones capture 4% to 5.5% of the sample.

Beyond this particular receptor, the publication reports: Immune exposure information for the cohort was limited to CMV serostatus. The authors suggested that the approach could potentially be generalized to other disease states and immunological phenotypes. The classifier was reported to diagnose cytomegalovirus status with high specificity and sensitivity in both the original and validation cohorts. A cluster of highly shared sequence variants was judged likely to be a technical artifact of the sequencing pipeline. Specific HLA alleles were associated with 16,951 TCR beta sequences at a false discovery rate of 0.05 in a later analysis. In a later analysis, several top co-occurrence clusters were reported to appear linked to parvovirus B19, influenza, CMV and Epstein-Barr virus. A later analysis found that HLA-associated TCR beta chains were more clonally expanded and had lower generation probabilities than equally common non-associated chains. The cohort was sequenced for TCR beta chains only, and without alpha or paired-chain data the features that could be detected were limited. In a later analysis, the rate of TCR association differed among HLA loci, with DRB1 alleles having the most associated TCRs and HLA-C alleles having the fewest. When HLA alleles, especially DR and DQ, strongly co-occurred, TCR associations were difficult to assign to individual alleles. In vitro tests confirmed that a few of the cytomegalovirus-associated TCR beta chains recognize cytomegalovirus antigens. In an earlier analysis of some 500 of the donors, most TCR beta V segments appeared in productive rearrangements about 90% or about 30% of the time, broadly matching IMGT annotations. Most TCR sequences were seen in very few donors, while some public TCRs were found in many individuals. HLA typing was unavailable for some donors at each locus, so association tests used only the typed subset. According to a later analysis, most CMV-associated TCR beta chains appeared to be HLA-restricted, and the HLA associations seemed to be driven largely by CMV exposure. In the study, around 150 TCR beta chains were listed as associated with cytomegalovirus. According to a later genetic analysis, donors in an Asian-associated ancestry cluster had fewer N-insertions in productive TCRs than the approximately 710-donor mean. Correlated functional status among segregating V segments might be attributable to linkage disequilibrium, but an unknown experimental factor could not be ruled out. A further reported finding was that TCR beta sequences accurately predicted the HLA-A and HLA-B alleles for most subjects in the first cohort. Because counts were too low, about 17 rarely observed V segments, including chromosome 9 orphons, were excluded from the earlier analysis of 587 of the donors. Some IMGT-functional V segments, including TRBV6-2 and TRBV6-3, could not be told apart with the 87-base-pair reads, so those segments were excluded. Sequencing depth was assumed to be roughly uniform across donors in the presence/absence analyses, though that assumption may not hold. V-gene and J-gene trimming of TCR beta chains was associated with a missense DCLRE1C variant in a later genetic analysis, and the association was replicated in an independent cohort.

The cohort consisted of 650 to 700 healthy bone marrow donors. At the time of sampling, every cohort member was nominally healthy, though immune exposures that went unrecorded were likely present. The donor tested CMV seropositive and was one of the 289 seropositive cohort members. Each donor provided a peripheral blood sample, and peripheral blood mononuclear cells were used for TCR beta sequencing. Genomic DNA extraction from the blood cell samples was performed with the Qiagen DNeasy Blood Extraction Kit. This chain is built from TRBV4-1 and TRBJ2-7; matching of 6 bases hints at TRBD1 as the D gene. Sequenced: PBMCs. The TCR was taken from a man in his thirties or forties in good health and CMV-seropositive. DNA sequence: TGCGCCAGCAGCCAAGAGAATCCCCGACAGGAGTCGTACGAGCAGTACTTC. Its protein is CASSQENPRQESYEQYF.